Here is one T cell receptor beta chain with its context. Its antigen is not yet known. Base qualities were left out, and no much larger clone turns up one base away. These data originate in a study of cytomegalovirus exposure and HLA in healthy donors (dated by TCRdb to between 2016 and 2019). With respect to the entire study: According to an earlier analysis of a few hundred of the donors, some 170 million T cells yielded some 110 million unique TCR beta sequences and approximately 300 Gb of sequence data. In an earlier analysis of over 550 of the donors, high-throughput TCR beta sequencing was used to judge whether each TCR beta V gene segment behaved as functional or pseudogenic. Typing coverage varied by locus: roughly 620-640 donors for A, B, C, DRB1 and DQB1; approximately 520 for DQA1; about 570 for DPA1; 450 to 480 for DPB1. Among 350 to 400 genotyped donors of the cohort, an average of approximately 230,000 unique TCR beta nucleotide sequences were sequenced per donor, about a sixth of them non-productive. The genetic ancestry cluster associated with self-reported Caucasian donors included about 84% of the roughly 380 genotyped donors. Genome-wide SNP genotypes for about three fifths of the 666 donors were used in a later genetic analysis, which treated that subset as a discovery cohort. In a later analysis, previously published TCR beta repertoires from 670 or so donors were re-analyzed and high-resolution HLA genotyping was added so that TCR occurrence patterns could be studied. Rather than drawing on any new phenotypic data, the later analysis identified candidate immune exposures from TCR beta sequences and the way those sequences occurred across donors. The study aimed to test whether cataloging public T cell receptors could reveal signatures of past pathogen exposure. The study profiled the T cell repertoires of some 610 subjects by immunosequencing and related them to cytomegalovirus serostatus. An early release covering about 600 HLA-typed donors comprised about 290 gigabases of sequencing data and tens of millions of unique TCR sequences. A separate validation cohort of about 110 different subjects was used in addition to the approximately 610-subject first cohort. All discovery cohort repertoires had been generated using a single sequencing platform. HLA typing included class I and class II loci at four-digit resolution. Roughly five DR-DQ haplotypes were treated as single units for association and clustering because of strong linkage in the cohort. To predict cytomegalovirus infection status, the study brought together high-throughput TCR immunosequencing, statistical association of individual TCRs with disease status, and machine learning. Donor age, sex, ethnicity and CMV serostatus were collected together with the repertoire data. What the study reported, not specific to this receptor: Most TCR sequences were seen in very few donors, while some public TCRs were found in many individuals. A further reported finding was that TCR beta sequences accurately predicted the HLA-A and HLA-B alleles for most subjects in the first cohort. Because the 87-base-pair reads could not distinguish some IMGT-functional V segments, including TRBV6-2 and TRBV6-3, those segments were excluded. A total of fewer than 200 TCR beta chains were listed by the study as associated with cytomegalovirus. Immune exposure information for the cohort was limited to CMV serostatus. In an earlier analysis of more than 450 of the donors, most TCR beta V segments were observed in productive rearrangements about 90% or about 30% of the time, broadly matching IMGT annotations. Because counts were too low, approximately 18 rarely observed V segments, including chromosome 9 orphons, were excluded from the earlier analysis of 500 to 700 of the donors. According to a later genetic analysis, donors in an Asian-associated ancestry cluster had fewer N-insertions in productive TCRs than the approximately 690-donor mean. At a false discovery rate of 0.05, a later analysis linked 16,951 TCR beta sequences to specific HLA alleles. Several of the top co-occurrence clusters appeared to be linked to parvovirus B19, influenza, CMV and Epstein-Barr virus, according to a later analysis. In a later analysis, HLA-associated TCR beta chains showed more clonal expansion and lower generation probabilities than non-associated chains that were equally common. A later analysis found that TCR association rates varied across HLA loci, with DRB1 alleles showing the most associated TCRs and HLA-C alleles the fewest. This cohort had only TCR beta chains sequenced, and the lack of alpha or paired-chain data limited which features could be detected. Most CMV-associated TCR beta chains appeared to be HLA-restricted in a later analysis, and the HLA associations seemed to be driven largely by CMV exposure. Correlated functional status among segregating V segments might be attributable to linkage disequilibrium, but an unknown experimental factor could not be ruled out. It was suggested by the authors that the approach could potentially be generalized to other disease states and immunological phenotypes. The presence/absence analyses assumed that sequencing depth was roughly uniform across donors, and that assumption may not be true. Cytomegalovirus status was reported to be diagnosed by the classifier with high specificity and sensitivity in both the original and validation cohorts. A later genetic analysis associated a missense DCLRE1C variant with V-gene and J-gene trimming of TCR beta chains, and an independent cohort replicated the association. A group of highly shared sequence variants was considered likely to be a technical artifact of the sequencing pipeline. Assigning TCR associations to individual alleles was difficult when HLA alleles, especially DR and DQ, strongly co-occurred. Because some donors lacked HLA typing at each locus, the association tests relied only on the typed subset. In vitro tests confirmed that a few of the cytomegalovirus-associated TCR beta chains recognize cytomegalovirus antigens.

In total, 666 healthy bone marrow donors made up the cohort. At the time of sampling, every cohort member was nominally healthy, though immune exposures that went unrecorded were likely present. CMV serostatus was positive for about 300 and negative for about half of the roughly 700 cohort members, and was not recorded for this donor. Every donor gave a peripheral blood sample, and the peripheral blood mononuclear cells from that sample were used for TCR beta sequencing. The Qiagen DNeasy Blood Extraction Kit was used to extract genomic DNA from the blood cell samples. Including the terminal cysteine and phenylalanine, the CDR3 comprises 15 residues. Only the CDR3 portion is preserved as DNA: 45 bases, with reading frame beginning at the first base. The germline V gene supplies CDR1 MRHNA and CDR2 SNTAGT. A distance of 11 bases separates the germline ends of V and J, which lose 0 bases and 4 bases respectively.

The library came from the immunoSEQ multiplex PCR assay. For the multiplex PCR, a mixture combining 60 forward primers for TCR Vbeta segments and 13 reverse primers for TCR Jbeta segments was used. The CDR3 region of rearranged TCR beta genes was amplified from genomic DNA by a multiplex PCR assay. On the Illumina HiSeq System, the amplified TCR beta libraries were sequenced as 87-base-pair reads. For the original study's pipeline: A later analysis counted approximately 76 million unique TCR beta chains across the 550 to 750 repertoires, and around 12 million of these chains were shared by at least two donors. Raw reads were error-corrected and collapsed into unique sequences by a nearest-neighbor algorithm in which closely related sequences were merged to remove PCR and sequencing errors. To assign V, D and J gene segments, CDR3 sequences were aligned to IMGT reference sequences. Each retained sequence needed at least a six-nucleotide match to both a V gene segment and a J gene segment. Rearrangements were classified as productive when the CDR3 lacked stop codons and remained in frame with V and J, and all other rearrangements were classified as non-productive. Following IMGT convention, CDR3 was defined as the stretch from the second conserved V-encoded cysteine to the conserved J-encoded phenylalanine. The earlier analysis of fewer than 750 of the donors excluded sequences that lacked an unambiguous match to a single V gene segment. An earlier analysis of fewer than 750 of the donors classified V segments as functional when productive rearrangements were above 56.7% and as segregating when the standard deviation between donors was above 5%. A statistical classification framework was built to diagnose cytomegalovirus status from the catalog of TCR beta chain sequences. V and J gene assignment, in a later analysis, came from comparing TCR nucleotide sequences with IMGT/GENE-DB human TR gene sequences. Using the TCRdist pipeline, a later analysis assigned CDR3 sequences along with most-parsimonious VDJ recombination scenarios. A later analysis defined each TCR beta chain by its CDR3 amino acid sequence plus V-gene family, and excluded reads lacking a unique V-gene family. In a later analysis, some 600 highly shared, low-generation-probability nucleotide sequences were removed to address suspected cross-contamination and a sequencing artifact. In a later analysis, a clonal expansion index was calculated for each public chain from normalized within-repertoire ranks of inferred template counts. Generation probabilities in a later analysis came from a VDJ recombination model fitted to out-of-frame rearrangements, and those results were checked against IGoR. A later analysis scored TCR-TCR, TCR-HLA and TCR-CMV co-occurrence with hypergeometric tests, applying a repertoire-size bias correction to TCR pairs. A later analysis estimated false discovery rates by permuting HLA or CMV assignments 20 times. In a later analysis, co-occurring TCRs were grouped using DBSCAN, and TCRdist sequence similarity was added for clustering within HLA-allele-positive subsets. Repertoires with fewer than 30,000 or more than 120,000 public chains, plus five repertoires with anomalous nucleotide sharing, were excluded from co-occurrence clustering. Entries here come from immuneACCESS through TCRdb and include only in-frame sequences with V and J called. Some clones fail to appear in such tables; in the studies checked, an unresolved V gene covers under half of the shortfall, and the cause of the remainder is unknown. D and trimming come from the DNA, and the V and J calls and clone size come from that table. In this sample the table shows roughly 40,000 clones, roughly half of which occur a single time. Of the sample, about 12% is held by the ten largest clones.

The rearrangement combines TRBV6-4 with TRBJ2-3, with TRBD2 tentatively as D gene (6 bases match). This clonotype originated in a human donor in good health. The sequencing sample was made of PBMCs. CDR3 sequence: CASSDSEASADTQYF. The base sequence is TGTGCCAGCAGTGACTCGGAGGCTAGCGCAGATACGCAGTATTTT.